This TCR beta chain comes out of a study of T cell repertoires in ileal Crohn's disease (dated by TCRdb to about 2019). For the study in its entirety: At the time of surgery, around 35% of patients were active smokers, and the median duration of disease was around eight years. The study was conducted in parallel with a multicentre cohort built to find predictors of early endoscopic recurrence after ileocolonic resection. The M6 samples were biopsies of the neoterminal ileum collected during postoperative colonoscopy. Roughly half of the patients were given postoperative therapy, with 15 to 20 on anti-TNF agents and approximately 12 on thiopurines. The TCR repertoire was analysed in 55 to 70 patients with Crohn's disease drawn from a prospective multicentre cohort. A Rutgeerts score higher than i0 was the definition used for endoscopic postoperative recurrence. Every patient underwent surgery because of a complication, which was stricturing disease in approximately 61% and penetrating disease in about 40%. A total of some 150 mucosal samples from approximately 57 patients were sequenced, collected from several sites on the surgical specimen and at postoperative endoscopy. Points the paper makes about the study in general: Compared with non-smokers, patients who were active smokers at surgery showed a significantly higher proportion of clonal expansions (roughly 26% vs 20%, p=0.02). The timing of postoperative endoscopy varied within the first year after surgery, and the median delay was around 6.9 months. Only a subgroup of patients, of unstated size, had mucosal CD4 and CD8 T cells sorted and sequenced. Higher high-frequency clone percentages at surgery were associated with endoscopic recurrence; all patients with clonality above 26.8% (18/57) had recurrence. Compared with CD4 T cells, sorted CD8 T cells held more high-frequency clones, which suggests that the mucosal expansions were mostly CD8.

The CDR3 contains 14 residues, cysteine and phenylalanine counted. Left in the record is the CDR3 DNA by itself, 42 bases read in frame from the first base. V is cut by 4 bases and J by 4 bases, and the space between the germline ends is 11 bases. The germline V gene (reference sequence) sets CDR1 to LNHDA and CDR2 to SQIVND. This clone has just a few counts. The antigen it recognizes is unknown. Nothing much larger sits one base from this clone, and base qualities are not available. Approximately 550 nanograms of biopsy DNA per sample were submitted for commercial TCRB immunosequencing. CDR3 regions were amplified from genomic DNA by Adaptive Biotechnology using a two-step, amplification bias-controlled multiplex PCR. Primers covering every V and J gene segment were used in the first PCR, while barcodes and Illumina adapters were added in the second PCR. CDR3 libraries were sequenced on an Illumina instrument. Per the source publication's procedure: The analysis drew on both the pipelines supplied by the vendor and custom analysis of the raw data in R/Bioconductor running R version 3.3.0. Clonality, which ranges from 0 to 1, was calculated as the inverse of the normalised Shannon entropy across all productive clones. High-frequency clones were defined as the share of the repertoire taken up by the top 100 clones, keeping only clones that passed a 95% confidence test. Overlap between samples was measured with the Morisita-Horn index, while repertoire diversity was measured with the Simpson index. Imported from immuneACCESS, the table was reduced by TCRdb to in-frame sequences with V and J called. These copies leave out some clones; in studies compared against another copy, an unresolved V gene accounts for under half, and the cause of the remainder is not known. That table gives V, J and clone size, and the DNA gave D and trimming. Recorded for this sample are almost 15,000 clones; 65% to 80% of them occurred a single time. Together, the top ten hold 4.1% of the sample.

The sample's time point label is to be understood as: neoterminal ileum biopsy at postoperative endoscopy, about 6 months after surgery. Eligible patients were adults with ileal or ileocolonic Crohn's disease who had an indication for ileocolonic resection. Before DNA extraction, whole ileal mucosal biopsies were kept frozen at -80 degrees C. Genomic DNA was isolated from frozen whole biopsies using a TRizol-based method, and the DNA was quantified with a NanoDrop 2000 spectrophotometer. This sequence was found in an adult with Crohn's disease. The sequencing input was ileal tissue. This chain joins TRBV19 to TRBJ1-3; the D gene cannot be resolved reliably. Here is the DNA: TGTGCCAGTAGTAATGAGGCAAGAGGAAACACCATATATTTT. Its protein is CASSNEARGNTIYF.